Each of the 31 T cell receptor beta chains below was sequenced from the same sample in a study of chemoradiotherapy in HPV16-positive cancers (dated by TCRdb to the early 2020s). The library was prepared using the immunoSEQ multiplex PCR assay. TCRdb took this table from immuneACCESS and kept in-frame rearrangements with V and J called. Such tables lack part of the clones; where checked against another copy, unresolved V genes explain under half of the gap, and the rest is unexplained. The sample has around 15,000 clones on record, just under 70% of them singletons. Of the sample, approximately 19% falls within the top ten clones. This sample was obtained from a patient who underwent chemoradiotherapy. The source of these receptors is a human donor with HPV-associated anogenital cancer.

In this sample, this clone turned up once. The rearrangement uses TRBV28 and TRBJ1-5, with D hard to call. The CDR3 is 13 residues long. Germline CDR1 and CDR2: MDHEN and SYDVKM. The V gene lost 7 bases and the J gene lost 0 bases, with 7 bases spanning the gap. The CDR3 coding sequence is TGTGCCAGCACCAGGACTAGCAATCAGCCCCAGCATTTT. Translation: CASTRTSNQPQHF.

The rearrangement joins TRBV30 to TRBJ1-3, with no clear D. The V and J ends lost 1 base and 7 bases respectively, with 5 bases between them. In germline, CDR1 is GTSNPN, CDR2 SVGIG (reference sequence). CDR3 length: 11 residues. The DNA of the CDR3 is TGTGCCTGGAGTGGGTTTAACACCATATATTTT. Protein: CAWSGFNTIYF.

V usage is TRBV10-3 and J usage is TRBJ1-2; the D gene is possibly TRBD1 (5 bases). This CDR3 comprises 13 residues. CDR1 and CDR2 from the germline V gene are ENHRY and SYGVKD. The germline V and J ends were trimmed by 11 bases and 2 bases, with 15 bases remaining between them. CDR3 sequence (DNA): TGTGCCGTCCGAGGGACGGAGAACTATGGCTACACCTTC. Its protein is CAVRGTENYGYTF.

V usage is TRBV7-9 and J usage is TRBJ1-4; perhaps TRBD1 as D (5 bases). CDR3 size: 14 residues. CDR1 and CDR2 from the germline V gene are SEHNR and FQNEAQ (reference sequence). Trimming cost V 5 bases and J 0 bases, with 7 bases left between them. The CDR3 protein is CASSQGATNEKLFF. CDR3 sequence (DNA): TGTGCCAGCAGCCAAGGGGCAACTAATGAAAAACTGTTTTTT.

This clone came up a few times. V and J are TRBV11-2 and TRBJ1-2; perhaps TRBD1 as D (5 bases). Germline CDR1 and CDR2: SGHAT and FQNNGV. Trimming shortened V by 6 bases and J by 3 bases, and 11 bases separated the two germline ends. CDR3 size: 13 residues. The CDR3 region has the DNA TGTGCCAGCAGGGAAGGGGCCTACTATGGCTACACCTTC. This translates into CASREGAYYGYTF.

This clone showed up just a few times. This chain uses TRBV19 with TRBJ1-1; 8 nucleotides agree with TRBD1. Germline V gives CDR1 LNHDA, CDR2 SQIVND (reference sequence). V lost 10 bases and J lost 7; bases outside the gene matches: 11. The CDR3 extends over 13 amino acids. The CDR3 reads CAKPGQERFEAFF. CDR3 nucleotides: TGTGCCAAGCCGGGACAGGAACGATTTGAAGCTTTCTTT.

The chain's CDR3 is CASSWGVSTGELFF. In DNA form, the CDR3 reads TGTGCCAGCAGCTGGGGGGTTTCCACCGGGGAGCTGTTTTTT. The rearrangement joins TRBV5-5 to TRBJ2-2, with D perhaps TRBD2 (6 bases). The ends were cut back, 3 bases at V and 4 bases at J, with 10 bases in the middle. Germline CDR1 SGHKS, CDR2 YYEKEE (reference sequence). This CDR3 contains 14 residues.

The J gene is TRBJ2-2, the V gene TRBV27, with D possibly TRBD1 on 6 matching bases. From germline, CDR1 is MNHEY and CDR2 SMNVEV (reference sequence). Trimming stripped 4 bases from V and 15 bases from J, with 18 bases between. The CDR3 extends over 13 amino acids. The DNA for the CDR3 is TGTGCCAGCAGTTCACGGGACACCACAAGATTGTTTTTT. This gives the protein CASSSRDTTRLFF.

The chain is built from TRBV5-1 and TRBJ1-2; unclear D gene. Per the germline V gene, CDR1 is SGHRS and CDR2 is YFSETQ. V was trimmed by 0 bases and J by 7 bases, leaving 13 bases between them. The CDR3 runs to 14 residues. The CDR3 reads CASSLAGEGLGYTF. The CDR3 DNA reads TGCGCCAGCAGCTTGGCCGGGGAAGGGCTTGGCTACACCTTC.

The gene calls are TRBV2 and TRBJ1-1; D is unclear. The V end lost 6 bases, the J end lost 0 bases, and 11 bases lay between the germline ends. The CDR3 contains 14 residues. Germline CDR1 is SNHLY and CDR2 is FYNNEI. Here the CDR3 DNA reads TGTGCCAGCAGCGCCGAGGCACTGAACACTGAAGCTTTCTTT. This sequence encodes CASSAEALNTEAFF.

The rearrangement links TRBV11-2 to TRBJ1-4, with D perhaps TRBD1 (5 bases). CDR1 and CDR2 (germline): SGHAT, FQNNGV. The CDR3 is 15 residues long. V was shortened by 3 bases and J by 8 bases, with 16 bases between the two germline ends. Written as DNA, the CDR3 is TGTGCCAGCAGCTTCAGACAGTGGCGTCACGAAAAACTGTTTTTT. Encoded protein: CASSFRQWRHEKLFF.

This clone came up once. This sequence joins TRBV10-3 and TRBJ1-6, with D possibly being TRBD1 (6 bases). V lost 7 bases, J lost 5 bases, and 12 bases lay in between. The germline gives CDR1 ENHRY, CDR2 SYGVKD. The length of the CDR3 is 14 residues. The CDR3 nucleotides read TGTGCCATCAAATCGACAGGAGATAATTCACCCCTCCACTTT. It specifies CAIKSTGDNSPLHF.

For the CDR3, the DNA is TGTGCCAGCAGCCCGGACAGTAACGGCTATGGCTACACCTTC. Translating gives CASSPDSNGYGYTF. The chain combines TRBV9 with TRBJ1-2; D is possibly TRBD1 (6 bases). The CDR3 sequence is 14 residues long. The germline CDR1 and CDR2 sequences are SGDLS and YYNGEE. Trimming removed 4 bases from V and 4 bases from J, with 14 bases in between.

In its sample, this clone ranks as medium-sized. V is TRBV4-1 and J is TRBJ2-7, with 11 bases lining up with TRBD1. Germline CDR1 MGHRA, CDR2 YSYEKL. With 5 bases clipped from V and 3 bases from J, the junction kept 6 bases outside the gene matches. The CDR3 covers 15 residues. The CDR3 DNA is TGCGCCAGCAGCGAATCGGGACAGGGGGTCTACGAGCAGTACTTC. Amino acids: CASSESGQGVYEQYF.

This chain joins TRBV18 and TRBJ1-1, with 9 nucleotides matching TRBD1. J was trimmed by 3 bases and V by 4 bases; bases with no gene match: 3. This CDR3 spans 14 amino acids. Germline CDR1 and CDR2: KGHSH and LQKENI. The CDR3 here is CASSQRQGDTEAFF. Written as DNA, the CDR3 is TGTGCCAGCTCACAGCGACAGGGGGACACTGAAGCTTTCTTT.

The chain recombines TRBV2 with TRBJ2-5; the D gene is possibly TRBD2 (7 bases). The CDR3 consists of 14 residues. Germline V gene data show CDR1 as SNHLY and CDR2 as FYNNEI. V was cut by 4 bases and J by 5 bases, with 14 bases left in between. The CDR3 loop reads CASSVGGPAETQYF. The CDR3 DNA follows: TGTGCCAGCAGTGTCGGGGGGCCCGCGGAGACCCAGTACTTC.

This clone was picked up one time. CDR3 coding DNA: TGCAGCGTTGACCCCGGGGGGCGTACTTACAATGAGCAGTTCTTC. Amino acids: CSVDPGGRTYNEQFF. The chain links TRBV29-1 to TRBJ2-1; D possibly corresponds to TRBD2 (7 bases). This CDR3 contains 15 residues. V was cut by 3 bases and J by 4 bases, with 16 bases left in between. Germline CDR1 reads SQVTM; CDR2 reads ANQGSEA.

This clone turned up a few times. CDR3 DNA sequence: TGTGCCAGCAGACCTACTAGAACCGGGGGCGGGGAGCTGTTTTTT. Its protein product is CASRPTRTGGGELFF. J is TRBJ2-2 and V is TRBV27; D might be TRBD2 (6 bases). Germline-derived CDR1 and CDR2 are MNHEY and SMNVEV (reference sequence). V gave up 6 bases and J gave up 7 bases, with 18 bases separating them. This CDR3 is 15 amino acids long.

This clone is deemed medium-sized (0.01 to 0.1%). The CDR3 here is CASSLDPSGTGNEKLFF. The CDR3 DNA reads as TGCGCCAGCAGCCTCGATCCTTCCGGGACAGGGAATGAAAAACTGTTTTTT. The chain joins TRBV4-3 to TRBJ1-4; 9 bases line up with TRBD1. Germline trimming cut 4 bases from V and 5 bases from J; bases unmatched to any gene: 11. The length of the CDR3 is 17 residues. Per germline, CDR1 LGHNA and CDR2 YSLEER.

The rearrangement uses TRBV6-6 and TRBJ1-1; D is ambiguous. V dropped 10 bases and J dropped 4 bases, with 10 bases sitting between them. Germline CDR1 reads MNHNY; CDR2 reads SVGAGI (reference sequence). This CDR3 has 11 residues. The CDR3 region is CATLFGTEAFF. CDR3 in DNA: TGTGCCACCCTTTTCGGCACTGAAGCTTTCTTT.

This chain uses TRBV7-6 with TRBJ2-7, with 7 nucleotides matching TRBD1. Germline-derived CDR1 and CDR2 are SGHVS and FNYEAQ. The CDR3 is 14 residues long. V dropped 1 base and J dropped 2; count of bases not matched to a gene: 2. The CDR3: CASSLGQGTYEQYF. The DNA for the CDR3 is TGTGCCAGCAGCTTAGGACAGGGTACCTACGAGCAGTACTTC.

The rearrangement links TRBV19 to TRBJ1-6; D possibly corresponds to TRBD1 (6 bases). Between the trimmed V and J ends, which lost 9 bases and 6 bases, there was a span of 15 bases. Looked up from germline, CDR1 is LNHDA and CDR2 is SQIVND (reference sequence). The CDR3 totals 14 residues. CDR3 nucleotides: TGTGCCAGCCGATGGGGAGGGGGTAATTCACCCCTCCACTTT. Its translation: CASRWGGGNSPLHF. Drawing the rest from reference TRBV19 and TRBJ1-6, the complete variable domain is DGGITQSPKYLFRKEGQNVTLSCEQNLNHDAMYWYRQDPGQGLRLIYYSQIVNDFQKGDIAEGYSVSREKKESFPLTVTSAQKNPTAFYLCASRWGGGNSPLHFGNGTRLTVT.

V gene TRBV15 combines with J gene TRBJ2-7; perhaps D is TRBD1 or TRBD2 (5 bases each). V lost 8 bases to trimming and J lost 7 bases, with 15 bases between them. The CDR3 is 12 residues long. CDR1 and CDR2 (germline): LNHNV, YYDKDF (reference sequence). The CDR3 here is CATGTAWGEQYF. The DNA of the CDR3 is TGTGCCACCGGTACAGCCTGGGGGGAGCAGTACTTC.

The V gene is TRBV7-2, the J gene TRBJ2-5; 7 bases are a match to TRBD2. The CDR3 covers 16 residues. Trimming cost V 3 bases and J 1 base; bases outside gene matches: 8. CDR1 and CDR2 (germline): SGHTA, FQGNSA. CDR3 nucleotides: TGTGCCAGCAGCTTGTTTGGCGGGACTATCCAAGAGACCCAGTACTTC. Amino acid sequence: CASSLFGGTIQETQYF.

The V and J genes are TRBV28 and TRBJ2-2; D might be TRBD1 (5 bases). V gave up 2 bases and J gave up 2 bases, with 6 bases separating them. The CDR3 extends over 14 amino acids. Germline V lookup: CDR1 MDHEN, CDR2 SYDVKM. The CDR3 loop reads CASSLQGNTGELFF. The CDR3 bases are TGTGCCAGCAGTTTACAGGGAAACACCGGGGAGCTGTTTTTT.

The chain has TRBV7-9 and TRBJ1-4; D is ambiguous. This CDR3 region has 13 residues. Trimming left V 1 base short and J 7 bases short, with 7 bases between. Germline V gene sequence: CDR1 SEHNR, CDR2 FQNEAQ (reference sequence). Here the CDR3 DNA reads TGTGCCAGCAGCTTAGATTTGGGTGAAAAACTGTTTTTT. This encodes CASSLDLGEKLFF.

This clone was detected only once. The CDR3 spells CASSLWGLDGYTF. DNA of the CDR3: TGTGCCAGCAGCTTGTGGGGGTTAGACGGCTACACCTTC. This chain connects TRBV5-8 to TRBJ1-2, with D possibly matching TRBD1 (5 bases). V lost 1 base and J lost 8, with 12 bases in between. Germline loops: CDR1 SGHTS, CDR2 YDEGEE. The CDR3 spans 13 residues.

This clone has just a few counts. This chain connects TRBV11-2 to TRBJ1-3, with D unresolved. Germline lookup yields CDR1 SGHAT and CDR2 FQNNGV. The CDR3 has 13 residues. V lost 5 bases, J lost 1 base, and 6 bases lay in between. The CDR3: CASSRESGNTIYF. The DNA of the CDR3 is TGTGCCAGCAGCCGCGAGTCTGGAAACACCATATATTTT.

The rearrangement links TRBV13 to TRBJ2-7; D is unresolved. Germline-derived CDR1 and CDR2 are PRHDT and FYEKMQ (reference sequence). The CDR3 consists of 14 residues. V lost 2 bases and J lost 2, with 10 bases in between. CDR3 loop: CASSLSDWTYEQYF. The CDR3 nucleotides are TGTGCCAGCAGCTTATCCGACTGGACCTACGAGCAGTACTTC. Looking up the rest from reference TRBV13 and TRBJ2-7 gives the full variable domain: AAGVIQSPRHLIKEKRETATLKCYPIPRHDTVYWYQQGPGQDPQFLISFYEKMQSDKGSIPDRFSAQQFSDYHSELNMSSLELGDSALYFCASSLSDWTYEQYFGPGTRLTVT.

J is TRBJ2-1 and V is TRBV11-2, with D tentatively TRBD2 (5 bases). This CDR3 comprises 14 residues. The germline CDR1 and CDR2 sequences are SGHAT and FQNNGV. V shed 11 bases and J shed 8 bases, with 22 bases lying between them. The CDR3 DNA follows: TGTGCCTCCGGCCCGGGGATTGATAGGTATGAGCAGTTCTTC. Encoded protein: CASGPGIDRYEQFF.

The V and J genes are TRBV7-9 and TRBJ2-7; 12 bases are a match to TRBD2. CDR3 length: 15 residues. Looked up from germline, CDR1 is SEHNR and CDR2 is FQNEAQ (reference sequence). With V trimmed by 1 base and J by 6 bases, 4 bases remained unmatched. The CDR3 sequence is CASSLGLAGGLEQYF. The CDR3 region has the DNA TGTGCCAGCAGCTTAGGCCTAGCGGGGGGGCTCGAGCAGTACTTC. The complete variable domain, with remaining parts taken from reference TRBV7-9 and TRBJ2-7, reads DTGVSQNPRHKITKRGQNVTFRCDPISEHNRLYWYRQTLGQGPEFLTYFQNEAQLEKSRLLSDRFSAERPKGSFSTLEIQRTEQGDSAMYLCASSLGLAGGLEQYFGPGTRLTVT.